This T cell receptor beta chain was captured in a study of blood T cells in healthy people across ages. PCR was performed a second time for about 7 to 11 cycles using a sample-barcoded 5' primer and a J-beta primer mix. TCRdb processed the 5' RACE reads anew with MiXCR; each CDR3 protein has one entry. The sample has more than 650,000 distinct CDR3 sequences, around 25% seen once; the top ten hold about 2.9%. The length of the CDR3 is 16 residues. Trimming took off 5 bases at V and 3 bases at J, with 16 bases between the two ends. Germline V gene sequence: CDR1 SGHTA, CDR2 FQGNSA. Separately, the same data were catalogued under a study of T cells of mothers and their children.

The clonotype comes from a boy under 18 in good health. The chain uses TRBV7-2 and TRBJ1-4; possible D gene TRBD1, 5 bases. Sequencing was done on a sample of blood. CDR3 residues: CASSVKARDSNEKLFF. CDR3 DNA: TGTGCCAGCAGCGTAAAGGCCCGGGACTCTAATGAAAAACTGTTTTTT.